This TCR beta chain was recorded in a study of T cell clonality in common variable immunodeficiency (dated by TCRdb to 2014 to 2015). Study-wide conclusions, independent of this receptor: According to the authors, finding the cause of the higher clonality in CVID would require sequencing the repertoires of T cell subpopulations. Fewer deletions and N-nucleotide insertions were reportedly observed in CVID TCRbeta sequences, and highly modified clones with 13 or more V deletions were reportedly absent from CVID TCRbeta sequences. Despite equal DNA input, controls averaged approximately 84,000 unique sequences per sample versus about 31,547 in CVID samples. TCRbeta clonality was higher in CVID subjects than in healthy controls (t-test p = 0.018), and the increase was most characteristic of about a third of subjects. CVID subjects shared fewer TCRbeta clones with each other than healthy controls did (p < 0.0001). Differences among patients in the CVID cohort limited the correlations between repertoire features and clinical complications.

Equivalent amounts of genomic DNA from CVID and control samples were used as sequencing input. For every sample, a 60 bp segment covering the rearranged TCRbeta CDR3 region was amplified and then sequenced. The immunoSEQ assay, a bias-corrected multiplex PCR with high-throughput sequencing, was employed for TCRbeta amplification. In the authors' own workflow: Every unique nucleotide sequence was considered a clone and was annotated with V, D and J genes, copy number and frequency. Sequences were labeled productive if in frame, and non-productive if out of frame or containing stop codons. As previously described, clonality was computed from Shannon's entropy. The predicted amino acid sequences of productive clones were used to derive mean CDR3 Kyte-Doolittle hydropathy. Hierarchical clustering of scaled V gene usage was performed with the R hclust function using Manhattan distance and complete linkage. Clone sharing by CDR3 amino acid sequence was assessed by resampling 12 repertoires per group over 100 rounds. The repertoires were screened for some 70 published EBV-specific TCRbeta sequences and approximately 240 published CMV-specific TCRbeta sequences. Two CVID samples yielding fewer than 10,000 sequences were excluded from analysis, leaving approximately 42 CVID repertoires. TCRdb holds this immuneACCESS table with in-frame rearrangements only. Some clones are missing; in checked studies, unresolved V genes explain under half, and the rest has no known cause. The V and J calls and clone size were taken over from that table, and D and trimming were inferred from the DNA. This sample contains tens of thousands of clones, none of which is a singleton. Clones ranked in the top ten supply under 6.5% of the sample.

Both CVID patients and healthy controls were predominantly of Caucasian heritage. Heparinized peripheral whole blood samples of 5 to 8 ml were collected from each donor. Genomic DNA from adults with common variable immune deficiency (CVID) and from healthy adult controls was the source for sequencing TCRbeta CDR3 repertoires. There were 22 healthy adult volunteers in the control group (around twelve female and some ten male), ranging in age from about 20 to 70 years, with a mean age of around 33. Diluted blood was subjected to density centrifugation over Hypaque 1077 or Ficoll-Paque for isolation of peripheral blood mononuclear cells. Genomic DNA was extracted from unsorted mononuclear cells by Qiagen column purification or by a centrifugation-based method. The germline V gene yields SGHDN for CDR1 and FVKESK for CDR2. Inclusive of the bounding cysteine and phenylalanine, the CDR3 is 15 residues long. The CDR3 was read in part: 36 bases, with the frame set at base 1. V and J are truncated by 1 base and 3 bases respectively, leaving an intervening sequence of 10 bases.

This clone was seen at least ten times. Its antigen is still unknown. With the read ending 3 residues before the CDR3 end, the germline J gene is used to fill in that end. The source is a person between 18 and 75 years old in good health. The chain is assembled from TRBV14 and TRBJ2-1; TRBD2 is perhaps the D gene, given 6 matching bases. The source material was peripheral blood mononuclear cells. The part of the CDR3 DNA that was read is TGTGCCAGCAGCCAAGGGGGGGATCTCTACAATGAG. Translated, this is CASSQGGDLYNE. The complete CDR3 sequence is CASSQGGDLYNEQFF. When the CDR3 is completed using the reference TRBV14 and TRBJ2-1 genes on either side, the full variable domain is EAGVTQFPSHSVIEKGQTVTLRCDPISGHDNLYWYRRVMGKEIKFLLHFVKESKQDESGMPNNRFLAERTGGTYSTLKVQPAELEDSGVYFCASSQGGDLYNEQFFGPGTRLTVL.